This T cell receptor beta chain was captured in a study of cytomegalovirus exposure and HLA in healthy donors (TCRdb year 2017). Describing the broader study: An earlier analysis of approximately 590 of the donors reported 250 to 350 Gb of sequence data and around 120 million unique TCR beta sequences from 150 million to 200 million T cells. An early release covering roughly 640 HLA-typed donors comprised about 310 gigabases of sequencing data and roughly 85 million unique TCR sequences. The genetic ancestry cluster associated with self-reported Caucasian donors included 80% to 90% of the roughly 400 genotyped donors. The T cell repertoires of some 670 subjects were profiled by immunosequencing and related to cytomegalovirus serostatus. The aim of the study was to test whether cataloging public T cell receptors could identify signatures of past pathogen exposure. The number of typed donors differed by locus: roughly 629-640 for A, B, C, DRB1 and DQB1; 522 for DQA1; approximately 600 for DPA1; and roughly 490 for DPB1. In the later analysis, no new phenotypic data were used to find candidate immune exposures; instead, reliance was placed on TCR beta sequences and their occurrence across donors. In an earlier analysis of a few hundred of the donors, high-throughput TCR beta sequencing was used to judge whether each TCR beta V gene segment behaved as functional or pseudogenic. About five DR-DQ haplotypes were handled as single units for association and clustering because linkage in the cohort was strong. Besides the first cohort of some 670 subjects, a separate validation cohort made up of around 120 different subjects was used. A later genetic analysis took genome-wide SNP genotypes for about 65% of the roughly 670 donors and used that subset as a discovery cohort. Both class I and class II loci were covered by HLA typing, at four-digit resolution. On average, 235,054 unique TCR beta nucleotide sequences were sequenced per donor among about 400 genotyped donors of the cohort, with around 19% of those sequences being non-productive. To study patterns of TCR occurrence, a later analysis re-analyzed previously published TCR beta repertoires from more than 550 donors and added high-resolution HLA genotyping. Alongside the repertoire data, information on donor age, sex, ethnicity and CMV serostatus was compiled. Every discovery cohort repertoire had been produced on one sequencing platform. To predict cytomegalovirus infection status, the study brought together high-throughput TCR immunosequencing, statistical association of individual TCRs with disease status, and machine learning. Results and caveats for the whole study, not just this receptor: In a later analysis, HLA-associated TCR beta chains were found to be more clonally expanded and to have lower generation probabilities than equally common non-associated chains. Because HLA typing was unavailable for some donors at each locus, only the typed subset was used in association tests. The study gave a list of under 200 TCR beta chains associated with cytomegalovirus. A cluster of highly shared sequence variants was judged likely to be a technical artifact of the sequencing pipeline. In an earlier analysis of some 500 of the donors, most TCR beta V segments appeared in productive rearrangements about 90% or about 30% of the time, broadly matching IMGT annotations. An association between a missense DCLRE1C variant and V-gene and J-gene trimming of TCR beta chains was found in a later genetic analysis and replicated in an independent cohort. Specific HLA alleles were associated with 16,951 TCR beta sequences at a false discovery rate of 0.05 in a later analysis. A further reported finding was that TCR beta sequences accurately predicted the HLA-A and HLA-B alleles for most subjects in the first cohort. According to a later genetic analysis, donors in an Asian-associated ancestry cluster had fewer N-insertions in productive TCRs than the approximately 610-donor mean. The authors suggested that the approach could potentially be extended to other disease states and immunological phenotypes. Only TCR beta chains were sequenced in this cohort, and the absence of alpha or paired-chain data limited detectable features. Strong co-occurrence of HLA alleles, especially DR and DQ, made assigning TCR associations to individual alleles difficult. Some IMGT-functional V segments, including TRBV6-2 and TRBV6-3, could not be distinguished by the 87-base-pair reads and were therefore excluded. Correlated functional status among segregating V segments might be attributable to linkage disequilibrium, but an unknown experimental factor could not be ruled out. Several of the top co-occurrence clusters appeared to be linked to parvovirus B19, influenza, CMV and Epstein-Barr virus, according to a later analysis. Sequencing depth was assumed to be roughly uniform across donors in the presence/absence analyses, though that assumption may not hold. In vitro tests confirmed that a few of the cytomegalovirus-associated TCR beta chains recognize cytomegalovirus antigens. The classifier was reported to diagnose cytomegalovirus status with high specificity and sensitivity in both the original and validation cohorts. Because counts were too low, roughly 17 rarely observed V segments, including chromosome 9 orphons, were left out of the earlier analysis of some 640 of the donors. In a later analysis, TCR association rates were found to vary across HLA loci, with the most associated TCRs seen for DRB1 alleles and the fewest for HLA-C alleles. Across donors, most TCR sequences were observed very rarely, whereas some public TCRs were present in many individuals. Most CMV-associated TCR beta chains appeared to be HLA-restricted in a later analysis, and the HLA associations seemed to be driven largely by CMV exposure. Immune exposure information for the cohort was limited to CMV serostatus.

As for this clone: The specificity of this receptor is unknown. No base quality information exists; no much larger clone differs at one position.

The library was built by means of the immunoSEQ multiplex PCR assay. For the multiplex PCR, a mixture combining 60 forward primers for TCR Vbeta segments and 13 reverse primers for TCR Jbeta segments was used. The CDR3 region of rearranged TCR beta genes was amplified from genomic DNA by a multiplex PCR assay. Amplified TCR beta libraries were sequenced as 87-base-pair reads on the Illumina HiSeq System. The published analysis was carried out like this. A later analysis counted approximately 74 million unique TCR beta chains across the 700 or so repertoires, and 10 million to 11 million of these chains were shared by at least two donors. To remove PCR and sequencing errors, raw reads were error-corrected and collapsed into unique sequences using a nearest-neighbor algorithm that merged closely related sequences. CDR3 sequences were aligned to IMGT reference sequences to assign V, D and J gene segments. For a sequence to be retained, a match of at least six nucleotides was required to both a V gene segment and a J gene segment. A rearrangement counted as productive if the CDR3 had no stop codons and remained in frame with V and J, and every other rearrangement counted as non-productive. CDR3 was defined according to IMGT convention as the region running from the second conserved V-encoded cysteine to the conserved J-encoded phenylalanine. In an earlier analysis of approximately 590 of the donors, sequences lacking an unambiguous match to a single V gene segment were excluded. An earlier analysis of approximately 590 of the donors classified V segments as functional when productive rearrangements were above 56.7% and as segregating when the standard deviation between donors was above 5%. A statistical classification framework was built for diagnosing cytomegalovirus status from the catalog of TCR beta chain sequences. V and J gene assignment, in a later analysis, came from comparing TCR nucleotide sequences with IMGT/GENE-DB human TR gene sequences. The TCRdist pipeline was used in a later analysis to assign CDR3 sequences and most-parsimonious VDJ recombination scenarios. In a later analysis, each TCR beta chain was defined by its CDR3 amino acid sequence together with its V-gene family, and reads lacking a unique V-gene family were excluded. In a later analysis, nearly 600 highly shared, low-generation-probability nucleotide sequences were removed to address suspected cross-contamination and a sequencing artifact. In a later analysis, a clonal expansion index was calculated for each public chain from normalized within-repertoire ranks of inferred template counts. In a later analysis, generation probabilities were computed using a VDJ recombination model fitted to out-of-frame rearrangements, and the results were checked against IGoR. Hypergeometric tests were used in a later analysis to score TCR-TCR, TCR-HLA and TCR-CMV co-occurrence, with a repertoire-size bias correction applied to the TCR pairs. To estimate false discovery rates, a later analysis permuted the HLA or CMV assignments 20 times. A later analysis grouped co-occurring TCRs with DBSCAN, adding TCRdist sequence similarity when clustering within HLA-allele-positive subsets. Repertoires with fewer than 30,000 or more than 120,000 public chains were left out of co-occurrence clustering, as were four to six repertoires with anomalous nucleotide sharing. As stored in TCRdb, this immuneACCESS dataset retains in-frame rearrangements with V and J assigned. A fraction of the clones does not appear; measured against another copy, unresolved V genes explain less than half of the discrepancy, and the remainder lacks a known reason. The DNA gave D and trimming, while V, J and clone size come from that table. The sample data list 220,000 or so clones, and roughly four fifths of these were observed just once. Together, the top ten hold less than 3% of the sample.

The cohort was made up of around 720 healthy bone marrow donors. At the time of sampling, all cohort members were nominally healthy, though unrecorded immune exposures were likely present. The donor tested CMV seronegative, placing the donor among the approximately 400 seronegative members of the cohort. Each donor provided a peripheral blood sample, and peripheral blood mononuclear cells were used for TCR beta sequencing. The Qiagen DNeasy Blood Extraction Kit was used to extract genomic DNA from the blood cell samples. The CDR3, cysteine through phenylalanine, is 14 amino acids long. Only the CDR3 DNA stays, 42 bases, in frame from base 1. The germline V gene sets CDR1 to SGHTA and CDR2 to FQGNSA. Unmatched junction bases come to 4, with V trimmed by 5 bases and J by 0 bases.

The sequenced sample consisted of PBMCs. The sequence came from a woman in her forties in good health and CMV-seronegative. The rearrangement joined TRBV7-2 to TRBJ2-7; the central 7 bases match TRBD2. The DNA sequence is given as TGTGCCAGCAGCCAAGGCGGGAGCTCCTACGAGCAGTACTTC. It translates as CASSQGGSSYEQYF.